This T cell receptor beta chain stems from a study of regulatory T cells in long-lasting Graves disease. Whole-study findings and limits: Gene preferences differed: TRBV28, TRBJ1-2, TRBJ2-5 in persistent cases.

This clonotype came up a few times. Antigen: not known. Per the germline V gene, CDR1 is DFQATT and CDR2 is SNEGSKA (reference sequence). V lost 0 bases and J lost 0; bases outside the gene matches: 4. The CDR3 sequence is 16 residues long. The time point was: newly diagnosed GD, antithyroid drugs for less than 3 months. RNA extracted from PBMCs served as the sequencing template. To make TCR beta libraries, researchers used iRepertoire HTBI primers and Arm-PCR of CDR3 regions. TCRdb passed the multiplex PCR reads through MiXCR, listing each CDR3 protein once. The table has a few hundred thousand distinct CDR3 sequences, over 15% seen once. This same sample was also taken into another study, of T cells in Graves' hyperthyroidism and ophthalmopathy. That study reports: No progression to ophthalmopathy during 18 months of follow-up defined stable disease. In making diagnoses, clinical symptoms, serum thyroxine and TRAb, thyroid ultrasound and orbital computed tomography were all used. Using the HTBI primer set, a first-round RT-PCR was run on the TCR CDR3.

The source was peripheral blood mononuclear cells (PBMCs), collected at new diagnosis, from a patient treated with antithyroid drugs. The chain carries TRBV20-1 and TRBJ2-1; 8 bases are a match to TRBD1. The source is a man aged 40-49 years with Graves disease. The CDR3 bases are TGCAGTGCTAGAGATTTCCAGGGGGCCTCCTACAATGAGCAGTTCTTC. Translation: CSARDFQGASYNEQFF.